These 10 T cell receptor beta chains originate from one sample sequenced in a study of high-grade serous ovarian cancer treatment subgroups (dated by TCRdb to about 2021). The tumor samples were collected prior to definitive surgery or chemotherapy. The library was prepared using the immunoSEQ multiplex PCR assay. The immuneACCESS repertoire file appears here via TCRdb, limited to in-frame rearrangements. These files lack a portion of the clones; in checked studies, under half of the deficit traces to unresolved V genes, and the cause of the others is not known. The sample has some 1,900 clones on record, 82% of them singletons. The top ten clonotypes cover about 7.8% of the sample. Specimen: tumor tissue. The receptors were gathered from a human donor with high-grade serous ovarian cancer.

The J gene is TRBJ2-2, the V gene TRBV6-4; 8 bases are shared with TRBD2. The CDR3 runs 15 residues. Germline trimming cut 5 bases from V and 3 bases from J; bases unmatched to any gene: 5. In germline, CDR1 is MRHNA, CDR2 SNTAGT. The CDR3 nucleotides read TGTGCCAGCAGTTTAAGCGGGGGTGACACCGGGGAGCTGTTTTTT. Its translation: CASSLSGGDTGELFF.

V usage is TRBV28 and J usage is TRBJ2-7, with 7 bases identical to TRBD1. The V gene's germline CDR1 is MDHEN and CDR2 SYDVKM. J was trimmed by 1 base and V by 5 bases; bases with no gene match: 14. The CDR3 has 17 residues. CDR3 amino acids: CASSPNRRTGDSYEQYV. The CDR3 DNA follows: TGTGCCAGCAGTCCTAATCGAAGGACAGGAGATTCCTACGAGCAGTACGTC.

The chain uses TRBV28 and TRBJ1-1; unclear D gene. This CDR3 has 15 residues. Deletions cut 5 bases from V and 2 bases from J, with 15 bases between. Germline CDR1 and CDR2: MDHEN and SYDVKM. The CDR3, as DNA: TGTGCCAGCAGTGCCCCCCCAGGACTTAACACTGAAGCTTTCTTT. Translated, it gives CASSAPPGLNTEAFF.

The chain joins TRBV7-3 to TRBJ2-7, with D perhaps matching TRBD1 (5 bases). Germline-derived CDR1 and CDR2 are SGHTA and FQGTGA. The CDR3 has 15 residues. V was trimmed by 1 base and J by 0 bases, leaving 10 bases between them. The CDR3 sequence: CASSLSPDNSYEQYF. CDR3 in DNA: TGTGCCAGCAGCTTAAGTCCGGACAACTCCTACGAGCAGTACTTC.

In nucleotides, the CDR3 is TGTGCCAGCAGTGAGTGGGGGGGGCAAGAGACCCAGTACTTC. It is translated as CASSEWGGQETQYF. This sequence joins TRBV2 and TRBJ2-5; TRBD2 matches at 7 bases. From germline, CDR1 is SNHLY and CDR2 FYNNEI. There are 14 residues in the CDR3. With 3 bases clipped from V and 2 bases from J, the junction kept 3 bases outside the gene matches.

The V gene is TRBV12-5, the J gene TRBJ2-1; possibly TRBD1 or TRBD2 for D (5 bases each). The V and J ends lost 5 bases and 3 bases respectively, with 11 bases between them. CDR1 LGHNT and CDR2 FRNRAP come from the germline V gene. The CDR3 spans 14 residues. The CDR3 region has the DNA TGTGCTAGTGGTATTGAGGGGAACTACAATGAGCAGTTCTTC. It encodes CASGIEGNYNEQFF.

The chain employs TRBV28 and TRBJ1-5; 7 bases agree with TRBD1. V lost 6 bases, J lost 1 base, and 12 bases stayed unmatched. The CDR3 covers 17 residues. CDR1 and CDR2 (germline): MDHEN, SYDVKM. The chain's CDR3 is CASRVSTGRYSNQPQHF. DNA of the CDR3: TGTGCCAGCAGAGTTTCGACAGGGCGATACAGCAATCAGCCCCAGCATTTT.

The rearrangement joins TRBV18 to TRBJ2-7; TRBD1 agrees at 7 bases. The ends lost 3 bases at V and 0 bases at J; junction bases unmatched: 8. Germline CDR1 is KGHSH and CDR2 is LQKENI. This CDR3 is 16 amino acids long. The CDR3 sequence: CASSPLLTGSSYEQYF. CDR3 DNA: TGTGCCAGCTCACCCCTCCTGACAGGGAGCTCCTACGAGCAGTACTTC.

This clone was seen more than once but under ten times. The chain recombines TRBV7-9 with TRBJ1-1, with D hard to call. The germline V and J ends were trimmed by 5 bases and 1 base, with 11 bases remaining between them. This CDR3 is built from 14 residues. CDR1 and CDR2 from the germline V gene are SEHNR and FQNEAQ (reference sequence). CDR3 protein: CASSRGLRNTEAFF. The CDR3 DNA is TGTGCCAGCAGCCGAGGATTGAGGAACACTGAAGCTTTCTTT.

On this clone itself: One junction end does not reproduce the germline sequence, and a read error may be involved. The rearrangement links TRBV7-2 to TRBJ1-2; D may be TRBD1 (5 bases). CDR1 SGHTA and CDR2 FQGNSA come from the germline V gene. This CDR3 region has 15 residues. The CDR3 bases are TGTGCCAGCAGTTCACTAATCGGGGGGTACTACGGCTACACCTTC. Its translation is CASSSLIGGYYGYTF.